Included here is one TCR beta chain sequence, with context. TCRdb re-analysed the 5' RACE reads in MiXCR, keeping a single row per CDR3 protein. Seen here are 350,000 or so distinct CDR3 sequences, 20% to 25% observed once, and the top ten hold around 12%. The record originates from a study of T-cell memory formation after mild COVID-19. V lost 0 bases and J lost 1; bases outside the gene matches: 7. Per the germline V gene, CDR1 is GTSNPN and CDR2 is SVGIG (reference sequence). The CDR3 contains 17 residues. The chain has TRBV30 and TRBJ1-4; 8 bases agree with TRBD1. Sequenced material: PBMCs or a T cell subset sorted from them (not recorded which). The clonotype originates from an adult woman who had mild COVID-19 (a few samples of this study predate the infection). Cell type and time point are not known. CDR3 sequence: CAWSVRRQGRTNEKLFF. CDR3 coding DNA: TGTGCCTGGAGTGTACGGAGACAGGGGCGAACTAATGAAAAACTGTTTTTT.